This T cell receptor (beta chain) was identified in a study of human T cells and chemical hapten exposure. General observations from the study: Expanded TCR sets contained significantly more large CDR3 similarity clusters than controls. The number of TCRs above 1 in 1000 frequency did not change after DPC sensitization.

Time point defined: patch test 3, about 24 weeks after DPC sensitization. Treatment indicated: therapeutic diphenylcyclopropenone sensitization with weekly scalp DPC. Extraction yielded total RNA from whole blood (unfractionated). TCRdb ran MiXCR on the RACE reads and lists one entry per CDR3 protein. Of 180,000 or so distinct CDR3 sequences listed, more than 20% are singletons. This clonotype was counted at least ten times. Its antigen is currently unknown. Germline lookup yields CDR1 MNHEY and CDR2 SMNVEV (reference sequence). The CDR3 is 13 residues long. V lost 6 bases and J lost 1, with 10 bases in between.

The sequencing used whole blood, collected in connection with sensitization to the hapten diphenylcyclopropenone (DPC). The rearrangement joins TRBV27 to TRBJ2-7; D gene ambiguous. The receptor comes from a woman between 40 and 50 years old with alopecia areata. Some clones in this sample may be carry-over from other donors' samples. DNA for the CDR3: TGTGCCAGCAGCTTGGGCAGGTCCTACGAGCAGTACTTC. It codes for CASSLGRSYEQYF.